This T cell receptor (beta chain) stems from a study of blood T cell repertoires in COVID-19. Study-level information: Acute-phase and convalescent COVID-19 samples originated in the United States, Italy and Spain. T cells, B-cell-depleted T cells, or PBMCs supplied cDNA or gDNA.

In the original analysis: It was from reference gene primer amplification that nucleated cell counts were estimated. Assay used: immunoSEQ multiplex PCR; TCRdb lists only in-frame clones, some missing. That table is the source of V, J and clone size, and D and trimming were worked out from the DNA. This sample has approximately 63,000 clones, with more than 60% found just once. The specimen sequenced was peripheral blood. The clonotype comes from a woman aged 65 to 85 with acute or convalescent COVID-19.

DNA of the CDR3: TGTGCCAGCAGCCTTGACAGGTTGGGCTATGGCTACACCTTC. This translates into CASSLDRLGYGYTF. This chain joins TRBV7-8 and TRBJ1-2; D possibly corresponds to TRBD1 (6 bases). Trimming took off 5 bases at V and 4 bases at J, with 14 bases between the two ends. The CDR3 is made up of 14 amino acids. Looked up from germline, CDR1 is SGHVS and CDR2 is FQNEAQ.